The 6 T cell receptor beta chains in this list originate from one sample, sequenced in a study of blood T cell repertoires in COVID-19. The protocol was immunoSEQ multiplex PCR, while the TCRdb copy is restricted to in-frame clones and leaves out a portion. The table has about 140,000 clones, roughly 75% seen once. The sequencing sample was made of PBMCs or T cells enriched from blood (not recorded which). These receptor sequences come from a woman aged 45-59 years who had recovered from COVID-19.

V usage is TRBV6-1 and J usage is TRBJ1-3, with 8 bases lining up with TRBD1. Germline lookup yields CDR1 MNHNS and CDR2 SASEGT. V shed 3 bases and J 4 bases; nucleotides not matched to a gene: 2. The CDR3 length is 14 residues. CDR3 region: CASSDRTGGNTIYF. CDR3 nucleotides: TGTGCCAGCAGTGATCGGACAGGGGGAAACACCATATATTTT.

This sequence joins TRBV7-8 and TRBJ1-1; 9 bases match TRBD1. CDR3 length: 15 residues. Trimming at V came to 5 bases and at J to 4 bases, leaving 8 bases not matched to a gene. Germline-derived CDR1 and CDR2 are SGHVS and FQNEAQ. CDR3 amino acids: CASSLGTGWSTEAFF. The CDR3 bases are TGTGCCAGCAGCCTCGGGACAGGGTGGAGCACTGAAGCTTTCTTT.

There are a few counts of this clone. V and J are TRBV6-2 or TRBV6-3 and TRBJ2-2; 7 nucleotides match TRBD2. The V gene end was trimmed by 2 bases and the J gene end by 4 bases; junction bases not matched to a gene: 7. This CDR3 is built from 16 residues. The germline V gene has CDR1 MNHEY and CDR2 SVGEGT. The CDR3 here is CASSYPLADPTGELFF. Written as DNA, the CDR3 is TGTGCCAGCAGTTACCCCCTAGCGGACCCCACCGGGGAGCTGTTTTTT.

V usage is TRBV6-5 and J usage is TRBJ2-7; 10 bases are a match to TRBD2. There are 15 residues in the CDR3. The V segment lost 2 bases and the J segment 3 bases; nucleotides outside the gene matches: 4. The germline V gene has CDR1 MNHEY and CDR2 SVGAGI. For the CDR3, the DNA is TGTGCCAGCAGTTACGTAGCGGGGGGCCTCTACGAGCAGTACTTC. Translation: CASSYVAGGLYEQYF.

The rearrangement links TRBV6-9 to TRBJ1-5; 7 bases are a match to TRBD1. In germline, CDR1 is MNHGY, CDR2 SVAAGI. CDR3 length equals 15 residues. Trimming removed 4 bases from V and 2 bases from J; junction bases left unmatched: 5. The CDR3 reads CASSWQGGGNQPQHF. The CDR3 bases are TGTGCCAGCAGTTGGCAAGGGGGCGGCAATCAGCCCCAGCATTTT.

Only one count was recorded for this clone. This rearrangement joins TRBV5-1 to TRBJ1-6, with D perhaps matching TRBD1 (6 bases). The V and J ends lost 2 bases and 5 bases respectively, with 11 bases between them. There are 15 residues in the CDR3. Germline V gene lookup returns CDR1 SGHRS and CDR2 YFSETQ. The CDR3 here is CASSLPGDDNSPLHF. CDR3 bases: TGCGCCAGCAGCTTACCAGGGGACGATAATTCACCCCTCCACTTT.